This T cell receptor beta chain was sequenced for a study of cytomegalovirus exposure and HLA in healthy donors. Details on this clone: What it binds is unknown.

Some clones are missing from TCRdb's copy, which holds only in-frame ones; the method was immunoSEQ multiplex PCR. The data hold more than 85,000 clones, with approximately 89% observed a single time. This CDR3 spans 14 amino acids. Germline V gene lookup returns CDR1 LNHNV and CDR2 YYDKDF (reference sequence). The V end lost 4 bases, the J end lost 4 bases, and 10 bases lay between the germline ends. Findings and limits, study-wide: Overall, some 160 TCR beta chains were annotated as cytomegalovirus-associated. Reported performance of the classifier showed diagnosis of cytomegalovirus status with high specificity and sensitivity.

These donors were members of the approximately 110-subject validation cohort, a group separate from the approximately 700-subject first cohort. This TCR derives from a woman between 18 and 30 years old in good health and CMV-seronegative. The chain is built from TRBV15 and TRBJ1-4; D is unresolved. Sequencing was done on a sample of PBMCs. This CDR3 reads CATSNLSGNEKLFF. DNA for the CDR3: TGTGCCACCAGCAACCTTTCAGGTAATGAAAAACTGTTTTTT.